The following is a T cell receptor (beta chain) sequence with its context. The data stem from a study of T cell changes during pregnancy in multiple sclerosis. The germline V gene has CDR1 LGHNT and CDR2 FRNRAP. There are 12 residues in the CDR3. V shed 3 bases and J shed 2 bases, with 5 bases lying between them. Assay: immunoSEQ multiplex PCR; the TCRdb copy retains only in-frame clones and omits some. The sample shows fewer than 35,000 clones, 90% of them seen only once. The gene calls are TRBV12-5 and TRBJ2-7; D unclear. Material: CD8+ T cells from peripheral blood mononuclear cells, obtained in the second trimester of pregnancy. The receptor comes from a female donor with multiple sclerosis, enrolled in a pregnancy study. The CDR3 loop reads CASGFSAYEQYF. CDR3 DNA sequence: TGTGCTAGTGGTTTCTCGGCCTACGAGCAGTACTTC.